The TCR beta chain under discussion was sequenced for a study of tissue T cells after allogeneic stem cell transplantation. Study summary: Enrolled prospectively were adult allogeneic hematopoietic cell transplant recipients whose graft-versus-host disease was steroid-refractory. General study findings and limits: Motif-based clustering found tissue-specific repertoire signatures shared across patients, though few clones were shared. Anatomically similar tissues had similar TCR repertoires within each patient.

V shed 6 bases and J shed 3 bases, with 12 bases lying between them. The CDR3 contains 13 residues. Germline loops: CDR1 LNHDA, CDR2 SQIVND (reference sequence). Repertoires were generated with immunoSEQ multiplex PCR, while TCRdb's copy carries only in-frame clones and drops some. The sample consists of tens of thousands of clones, more than 90% of them appearing once. A note on this clone: The antigen is unknown.

The specimen comprised blood, sampled before transplantation. The receptor's source is a woman aged 35-70 years who later had graft-versus-host disease after an allogeneic stem cell transplant. The chain carries TRBV19 and TRBJ2-7; D unclear. The CDR3 sequence is CASSNLGSYEQYF. CDR3 nucleotide sequence: TGTGCCAGTAGCAACTTGGGCAGCTACGAGCAGTACTTC.